This entry lists 7 T cell receptor beta chains sequenced from one sample in a study of cytomegalovirus exposure and HLA in healthy donors. The PCR contained 60 Vbeta and 13 Jbeta primers. Method: immunoSEQ multiplex PCR; TCRdb's copy keeps in-frame clones and lacks some. Of 99,000 or so clones detected, approximately 11% appear once; the ten largest clones hold approximately 16%. Sequenced input: PBMCs. The receptors stem from a man aged 35 to 55 in good health and CMV-seropositive.

The V call is TRBV28, the J call TRBJ2-3; 8 bases align to TRBD2. J gave up 5 bases and V 7 bases, and 5 bases lay outside the gene matches. The CDR3 runs to 13 residues. Germline CDR1 MDHEN, CDR2 SYDVKM. The CDR3 bases are TGTGCCAGCAAAGCGGGAGTGAAAGATACGCAGTATTTT. Protein product: CASKAGVKDTQYF.

The rearrangement links TRBV9 to TRBJ2-5; the match to TRBD1 covers 8 bases. The CDR3 has 13 residues. Trimming at V came to 4 bases and at J to 1 base, leaving 0 bases not matched to a gene. Germline values: CDR1 SGDLS, CDR2 YYNGEE. The CDR3: CASSTGGQETQYF. The CDR3 DNA reads TGTGCCAGCAGCACAGGGGGCCAAGAGACCCAGTACTTC.

The rearrangement links TRBV7-2 to TRBJ1-1; 7 bases are shared with TRBD1. CDR3 length: 14 amino acids. Germline trimming cut 7 bases from V and 3 bases from J; bases unmatched to any gene: 8. Germline CDR1 SGHTA, CDR2 FQGNSA. The CDR3 spells CASNQDRTDTEAFF. Here the CDR3 DNA reads TGTGCCAGCAACCAGGACAGGACGGACACTGAAGCTTTCTTT.

This chain joins TRBV7-9 and TRBJ2-7; 9 bases are a match to TRBD1. Looked up from germline, CDR1 is SEHNR and CDR2 is FQNEAQ (reference sequence). J lost 6 bases, V lost 3 bases, and 6 bases had no gene match. This CDR3 spans 14 amino acids. The CDR3 DNA reads TGTGCCAGCAGCTTTCCACAGGGGGCGGGCGAGCAGTACTTC. Amino acids: CASSFPQGAGEQYF.

The chain has TRBV6-6 and TRBJ1-2, with 9 bases matching TRBD1. The CDR3 has 13 amino acids. V lost 6 bases and J lost 7; bases outside the gene matches: 6. Germline values: CDR1 MNHNY, CDR2 SVGAGI (reference sequence). The CDR3: CASRGQGGSGYTF. DNA for the CDR3: TGTGCCAGCAGGGGACAGGGAGGGTCTGGCTACACCTTC.

This clone has just a few counts. Here the CDR3 reads CASSIRVLDRVGTGELFF. CDR3 in DNA: TGTGCCAGTAGTATAAGAGTATTAGACAGGGTGGGAACCGGGGAGCTGTTTTTT. The V call is TRBV19, the J call TRBJ2-2, with 7 bases lining up with TRBD1. Germline V gene data show CDR1 as LNHDA and CDR2 as SQIVND (reference sequence). The junction had 14 bases not matched to a gene; V was cut back by 2 bases and J by 5 bases. This CDR3 has 18 amino acids.

This sequence joins TRBV9 and TRBJ2-7; a weak D match, TRBD2 (6 bases). CDR1 is SGDLS and CDR2 is YYNGEE in the germline V gene. V was trimmed by 4 bases and J by 1 base, leaving 12 bases between them. CDR3 size: 14 residues. The DNA of the CDR3 is TGTGCCAGCAGCACTTCTAGCGCTTCCTACGAGCAGTACTTC. Translated: CASSTSSASYEQYF.